The subject of this entry is one T cell receptor beta chain. Its recognized antigen is unknown. Base qualities are not at hand, and no much larger clone is one base apart. Genomic DNA was isolated from the sorted cells so that the TCRbeta CDR3 region could be sequenced. TCRbeta CDR3 regions were sequenced using the immunoSEQ Assay. Drawn from immuneACCESS, this table holds only the in-frame rearrangements with V and J called that TCRdb kept. Clones are partly lost; checked studies trace under half to an unresolved V gene and leave the rest unexplained. Present in this sample are roughly 90,000 clones, 70% to 90% of which were seen just once. The ten largest make up roughly 1.4% of the sample. The data were obtained in a study of OX40 agonist ivuxolimab in advanced cancers. Study-wide context: The costimulatory receptor OX40 (CD134) was targeted by ivuxolimab, a fully human IgG2 agonistic monoclonal antibody. Intravenous ivuxolimab was administered to patients every 2 weeks at six dose levels: 0.01, 0.1, 0.3, 1.5, 3 and 10 mg/kg. Of the 50 to 55 patients in dose escalation, about 20 had hepatocellular carcinoma, about 15 had melanoma, 9 had renal cell carcinoma and 9 had head and neck cancer. The dose-escalation cohort was over 70% male with a mean age of roughly 62 years, ranging from 23 to 79. Patients were allowed to have had prior anti-PD-1, anti-PD-L1 or anti-CTLA-4 therapy, and approximately 43% of the dose-escalation patients had previously received checkpoint inhibitors. Partial responses were achieved by three dose-escalation patients, of whom one had hepatocellular carcinoma and two had cutaneous melanoma. Peripheral TCRbeta sequencing aimed to test whether ivuxolimab altered TCR sequence diversity and caused clonal T-cell expansion. The monotherapy dose-escalation portion (N of about 50 patients) of the phase I ivuxolimab trial is reported in the paper.

Germline trimming: 4 bases from V, 3 bases from J; junction bases outside gene matches: 12. Its CDR3 holds 16 amino acids, cysteine through phenylalanine. The only DNA kept is the CDR3, 48 bases in frame from the first base. In the germline V gene, CDR1 corresponds to MNHEY and CDR2 to SVGAGI. Patients with autoimmune disease history or receiving systemic immunosuppression were excluded from the trial. Peripheral blood for TCR sequencing was collected from all dose cohorts at baseline, on cycle 4 day 1, and on cycle 7 day 1. Samples came from an open-label, multicenter, first-in-human phase I dose-escalation trial of ivuxolimab. Adults with locally advanced or metastatic head and neck squamous cell, hepatocellular, melanoma or renal cell carcinoma were enrolled in the trial. Before TCR sequencing, CD4+ T cells and CD8+ T cells were sorted from peripheral blood as separate populations. Results and caveats for the whole study, not just this receptor: After ivuxolimab, expanded clones were on average more numerous among CD8+ T cells than among CD4+ T cells. In the 0.1-3.0 mg/kg groups, partial responders were among the patients with the lowest normalized peripheral clonal expansion, particularly in CD8+ T cells. Low levels of normalized T-cell clonal expansion were also seen in some patients who did not respond. At doses from 0.1 to 3.0 mg/kg, clonal expansion was seen in both CD4+ and CD8+ blood T cells between baseline and week 6. The antigen specificity of the peripheral T cells that underwent clonal expansion was not determined.

Sequencing was performed on CD4+ or CD8+ T cells sorted from blood, taken in a trial of the OX40 agonist ivuxolimab. The clonotype comes from an adult with an advanced solid tumor such as melanoma, head and neck, liver or kidney cancer. This receptor chain uses TRBV6-5 and TRBJ2-7, with 7 bases matching TRBD1. In nucleotides, the sequence is TGTGCCAGCAGTTCCGACCGACAGGGTATCCTCTACGAGCAGTACTTC. Translation gives CASSSDRQGILYEQYF.